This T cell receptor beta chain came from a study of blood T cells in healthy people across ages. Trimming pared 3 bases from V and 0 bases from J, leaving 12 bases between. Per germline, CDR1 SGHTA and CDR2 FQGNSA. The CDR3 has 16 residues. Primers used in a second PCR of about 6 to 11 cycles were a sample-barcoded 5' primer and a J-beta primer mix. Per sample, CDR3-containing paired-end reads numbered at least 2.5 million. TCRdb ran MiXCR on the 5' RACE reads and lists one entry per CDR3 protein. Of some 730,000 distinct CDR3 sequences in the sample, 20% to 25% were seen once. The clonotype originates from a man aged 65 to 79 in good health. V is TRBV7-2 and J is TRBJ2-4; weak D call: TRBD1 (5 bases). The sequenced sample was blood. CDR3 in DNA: TGTGCCAGCAGCTTGAGCAGGGCTCTAGCCAAAAACATTCAGTACTTC. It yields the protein CASSLSRALAKNIQYF.